This TCR beta chain was identified in a study of T cell repertoires in cytomegalovirus infection. A single record per CDR3 protein comes from TCRdb applying MiXCR to the reads. Of some 800,000 distinct CDR3 sequences detected, 32% appear once; the ten largest clones hold 9.5% to 15%. The V segment lost 5 bases and the J segment 7 bases; nucleotides outside the gene matches: 7. The germline CDR1 and CDR2 sequences are SGHTA and FQGNSA. The CDR3 contains 15 residues. Comment on this clonotype: Antigen: not known.

The chain combines TRBV7-2 with TRBJ1-6; 8 nucleotides match TRBD1. Here the sequenced sample was cultured CD8+ T cells from PBMCs, taken from culture after CMV antigen stimulation. The TCR comes from a human donor in good health (CMV status not recorded). Some clones in this sample may be carry-over from other donors' samples. The CDR3 DNA is TGTGCCAGCAGCGGGGACAGGCCAGGGAATTCACCCCTCCACTTT. Translating it yields CASSGDRPGNSPLHF.